The source of this TCR beta chain is a study of beta chain features in type 1 diabetes (dated by TCRdb to 2016 to 2019). At the level of the whole study: No differences in mean age, gender distribution, total cell number or subset yield were found between patients and healthy donors. In the study, recently diagnosed type 1 diabetes patients and matched healthy donors were compared on the TCRB repertoires of their sorted circulating CD4+ T cell subsets. Regulatory and stem cell-like memory subsets were isolated from only 8 patients and about 8 healthy donors, whereas naive and central memory subsets came from all 30 or so donors. A total of 85 million to 110 million sorted cells were examined across all samples, and RNA yield correlated strongly with the number of cells per subset. The full study reports these points: At VDJ recombination sites, patients with type 1 diabetes made fewer insertions and deleted more nucleotides, a pattern implying thymic rearrangement abnormalities. Shorter templates might have been favored by PCR, but patient and control samples were amplified and corrected together, so both groups would have been affected equally by any skew. Naive, central memory and regulatory TCRB repertoires appeared more similar among patients than among healthy donors. Only small numbers of individuals were included in the HLA sub-analyses, which left unresolved whether HLA type had any influence on TCRB rearrangement. Because cDNA was sequenced instead of genomic DNA, highly expressing activated cells could be over-represented, though the groups showed no difference in activation or CD3 levels. A moderate but significant shortening of TCRB CDR3 length was observed in type 1 diabetes patients in all four CD4+ subsets.

Details on this clone: Its binding antigen is unknown. Base qualities are not recorded, but no much larger clone differs from it by a single base.

All of the isolated RNA was reverse transcribed with the High Capacity cDNA Reverse Transcription Kit, so expressed TCRB transcripts were sequenced. Deep immunoSEQ sequencing was performed on naive, central memory and regulatory T cell samples, with an average of approximately 4 million total reads per sample. Sorted cells were lysed in RLT buffer and RNA was extracted with DNase-treated RNeasy Micro or Mini kits, depending on cell number. Each cell subset was processed on its own to prevent cross-contamination, while patient and healthy donor samples were processed together. The immunoSEQ multiplex PCR was used to amplify TCRB sequences from cDNA, generating 87-bp fragments that spanned the CDR3 region. The amplicons were sequenced using the Illumina HiSeq platform. For the original study's pipeline: Synthetic template baselines were used to correct PCR bias computationally, reads within Hamming distance 2 were collapsed together, and singletons that could not be merged were discarded. Reads were aligned against IMGT to assign V, D and J genes, CDR3 length and insertions or deletions at six rearrangement sites. Within each subset, clonotype counts were normalized to the number of sorted cells before true diversity and Gini coefficients were calculated with the tcR R package. The overlap coefficient, calculated on TCRB nucleotide sequences, was used to measure repertoire sharing. This is the immuneACCESS table as TCRdb keeps it, with only in-frame sequences that have V and J called. A part of the clones is gone; compared with another copy, unresolved V genes explain less than half, and the rest is unexplained. The V and J calls and clone size are taken from that table; D and trimming were inferred from the DNA. The sample yields around 300,000 clones; roughly 8% were counted once. The ten largest make up more than 0.8% of the sample.

Including cysteine and phenylalanine, the CDR3 has 15 amino acids. Just CDR3 DNA is preserved here, 45 bases in frame from base 1. Via the germline V gene, CDR1 is SGHRS and CDR2 YFSETQ. Unmatched junction bases come to 6, with V trimmed by 6 bases and J by 0 bases. Each donor gave one peripheral blood draw, averaging roughly 0.11 L, which was collected into heparinised tubes. A BD FACSAria II and a panel including CD45RO, CCR7, CD25, CD127, CD95 and CD27 were used to sort naive, central memory, regulatory and stem cell-like memory CD4+ T cells. A purity above 98% was achieved for all sorted populations. PBMCs were isolated immediately by Lymphoprep density gradient centrifugation and stained directly without culture. So that batch effects would be minimized, each experiment stained and sorted samples in pairs, pairing one healthy donor with one patient.

The sequence links TRBV5-1 to TRBJ1-1; 9 central nucleotides agree with TRBD1. The receptor was derived from a young woman in good health. Input material: central memory CD4+ T cells from blood. The CDR3 protein: CASTGTGLMNTEAFF. The DNA sequence is as follows: TGCGCCAGCACCGGGACAGGGCTCATGAACACTGAAGCTTTCTTT.